This TCR beta chain was identified during a study of spatial heterogeneity in lung cancer. This clonotype was picked up many times. All TCR cDNA molecules were individually tagged with a unique molecular identifier. TCRdb re-derived calls from the 5' RACE reads in MiXCR, one entry per CDR3 protein. The profile shows around 48,000 distinct CDR3 sequences, less than 5.5% of them singletons. The time point was: sample taken at primary tumor resection. The authors sequenced whole RNA from tumor, nontumor lung or frozen PBMC without sorting. Trimming shortened V by 7 bases and J by 0 bases, and 9 bases separated the two germline ends. Germline assignment: CDR1 SQVTM and CDR2 ANQGSEA. This CDR3 spans 12 amino acids.

The chain has TRBV29-1 and TRBJ1-1; the D is unclear. Sequencing was performed on PBMCs, taken at surgery. This sequence was found in a male donor with early-stage non-small cell lung cancer. The CDR3 spells CSARTVNTEAFF. Written as DNA, the CDR3 is TGCAGCGCTCGGACGGTGAACACTGAAGCTTTCTTT.